The T cell receptor (beta chain) under discussion was sequenced for a study of cytomegalovirus exposure and HLA in healthy donors (dated by TCRdb to 2017 to 2019). At the level of the whole study: An earlier analysis of roughly 500 of the donors reported 276 Gb of sequence data and 120 million or so unique TCR beta sequences from about 200 million T cells. Donor age, sex, ethnicity and CMV serostatus were compiled together with the repertoire data. Every repertoire in the discovery cohort had been generated on one and the same sequencing platform. The study aimed to test whether cataloging public T cell receptors could reveal signatures of past pathogen exposure. Because of strong linkage in the cohort, roughly five DR-DQ haplotypes were treated as single units for association and clustering. The number of donors typed differed by locus, with 629-630 for A, B, C, DRB1 and DQB1, roughly 520 for DQA1, 600 to 610 for DPA1, and some 470 for DPB1. An earlier analysis of 587 of the donors used high-throughput TCR beta sequencing to judge whether each TCR beta V gene segment behaved as functional or pseudogenic. The later analysis used no new phenotypic data to find candidate immune exposures, relying instead on TCR beta sequences and their occurrence across donors. The T cell repertoires of about 700 subjects were profiled by immunosequencing and related to cytomegalovirus serostatus. Genome-wide SNP genotypes for about 65% of the roughly 700 donors were used in a later genetic analysis, which treated that subset as a discovery cohort. HLA typing included class I and class II loci at four-digit resolution. A later analysis re-examined previously published TCR beta repertoires from 600 to 700 donors and added high-resolution HLA genotyping to investigate patterns of TCR occurrence. Among roughly 370 genotyped donors of the cohort, an average of around 240,000 unique TCR beta nucleotide sequences were sequenced per donor, roughly 18% of them non-productive. High-throughput TCR immunosequencing, statistical association of individual TCRs with disease status, and machine learning were combined to predict cytomegalovirus infection status. Besides the first cohort of hundreds of subjects, a separate validation cohort made up of some 110 different subjects was used. Of the 350 to 400 genotyped donors, 65% to 90% fell in the genetic ancestry cluster associated with self-reported Caucasian donors. An early release covering just under 650 HLA-typed donors comprised 250 to 350 gigabases of sequencing data and around 80 million unique TCR sequences. What the authors observed across the whole study: Compared with equally common non-associated chains, HLA-associated TCR beta chains in a later analysis were more clonally expanded and had lower generation probabilities. In a later analysis, around 17,000 TCR beta sequences were associated with specific HLA alleles at a false discovery rate of 0.05. According to a later analysis, most CMV-associated TCR beta chains appeared to be HLA-restricted, and the HLA associations seemed to be driven largely by CMV exposure. Linkage disequilibrium might explain the correlated functional status among segregating V segments, but an unknown experimental factor could not be ruled out. Because some donors lacked HLA typing at each locus, the association tests relied only on the typed subset. A further reported finding was that TCR beta sequences accurately predicted the HLA-A and HLA-B alleles for most subjects in the first cohort. The classifier was reported to diagnose cytomegalovirus status with high specificity and sensitivity in both the original cohort and the validation cohort. Most TCR sequences were seen in very few donors, while some public TCRs were found in many individuals. Several of the top co-occurrence clusters appeared to be linked to parvovirus B19, influenza, CMV and Epstein-Barr virus, according to a later analysis. In this cohort, only TCR beta chains were sequenced, and detectable features were limited by the absence of alpha or paired-chain data. Roughly uniform sequencing depth across donors was assumed in presence/absence analyses, although this assumption may not hold. A cluster of highly shared sequence variants was judged likely to be a technical artifact of the sequencing pipeline. A later analysis found that TCR association rates varied across HLA loci, with DRB1 alleles showing the most associated TCRs and HLA-C alleles the fewest. The study gave a list of some 150 TCR beta chains associated with cytomegalovirus. The authors suggested that the approach could potentially be extended to other disease states and immunological phenotypes. Some IMGT-functional V segments, including TRBV6-2 and TRBV6-3, could not be distinguished by the 87-base-pair reads and were therefore excluded. A few of the identified cytomegalovirus-associated TCR beta chains were confirmed in vitro to be specific for cytomegalovirus antigens. A later genetic analysis reported fewer N-insertions in productive TCRs among donors in an Asian-associated ancestry cluster than the approximately 670-donor mean. An earlier analysis of around 540 of the donors showed that most TCR beta V segments appeared in productive rearrangements either about 87% or about 30% of the time, which broadly matched IMGT annotations. When HLA alleles, especially DR and DQ, strongly co-occurred, TCR associations were difficult to assign to individual alleles. For the cohort, immune exposure information was limited to CMV serostatus. Because counts were too low, approximately 15 rarely observed V segments, including chromosome 9 orphons, were excluded from the earlier analysis of some 540 of the donors. An association between a missense DCLRE1C variant and V-gene and J-gene trimming of TCR beta chains was found in a later genetic analysis and replicated in an independent cohort.

The method behind the library was the immunoSEQ multiplex PCR assay. For the multiplex PCR, a mixture combining 60 forward primers for TCR Vbeta segments and 13 reverse primers for TCR Jbeta segments was used. Amplification of the CDR3 region of rearranged TCR beta genes was performed with a multiplex PCR assay on genomic DNA. The amplified TCR beta libraries were sequenced on the Illumina HiSeq System as 87-base-pair reads. The original pipeline was this. In a later analysis, tens of millions of unique TCR beta chains were counted across the 666 repertoires, and roughly 11 million of these chains were shared by at least two donors. To remove PCR and sequencing errors, raw reads were error-corrected and collapsed into unique sequences using a nearest-neighbor algorithm that merged closely related sequences. V, D and J gene segments were assigned by aligning CDR3 sequences to IMGT reference sequences. For a sequence to be retained, at least a six-nucleotide match to both a V gene segment and a J gene segment was required. Rearrangements were classified as productive when the CDR3 lacked stop codons and remained in frame with V and J, and all other rearrangements were classified as non-productive. CDR3 was defined by IMGT convention, running from the second conserved V-encoded cysteine to the conserved J-encoded phenylalanine. Sequences without an unambiguous match to a single V gene segment were excluded from the earlier analysis of over 500 of the donors. An earlier analysis of 587 of the donors called V segments functional above 56.7% productive rearrangements and segregating when the between-donor standard deviation exceeded 5%. A statistical classification framework was developed to diagnose cytomegalovirus status using the catalog of TCR beta chain sequences. V and J gene assignment, in a later analysis, came from comparing TCR nucleotide sequences with IMGT/GENE-DB human TR gene sequences. Using the TCRdist pipeline, a later analysis assigned CDR3 sequences along with most-parsimonious VDJ recombination scenarios. A later analysis defined each TCR beta chain by its CDR3 amino acid sequence plus V-gene family, and excluded reads lacking a unique V-gene family. To address suspected cross-contamination and a sequencing artifact, a later analysis removed around 590 highly shared, low-generation-probability nucleotide sequences. In a later analysis, a clonal expansion index for each public chain was calculated from normalized within-repertoire ranks of inferred template counts. In a later analysis, generation probabilities were computed using a VDJ recombination model fitted to out-of-frame rearrangements, and the results were checked against IGoR. A later analysis scored TCR-TCR, TCR-HLA and TCR-CMV co-occurrence with hypergeometric tests, applying a repertoire-size bias correction to TCR pairs. In a later analysis, false discovery rates were estimated by permuting HLA or CMV assignments 20 times. In a later analysis, co-occurring TCRs were grouped using DBSCAN, and TCRdist sequence similarity was added for clustering within HLA-allele-positive subsets. For co-occurrence clustering, repertoires with fewer than 30,000 or more than 120,000 public chains were excluded, along with four or five repertoires with anomalous nucleotide sharing. TCRdb re-hosts the immuneACCESS table, in-frame sequences only. Its copies lack some clones; in the studies checked, an unresolved V gene accounts for under half of them, and the cause for the rest is not known. V and J calls and clone size are copied from that table; D and trimming were computed from the DNA. The sample profile shows under 95,000 clones; around 80% of them were found once. The top ten constitute over 0.95% of the sample.

The junction carries 15 bases between V and J, which are trimmed by 8 bases and 10 bases respectively. As encoded in the germline V gene, CDR1 is SNHLY while CDR2 is FYNNEI. Inclusive of the bounding cysteine and phenylalanine, the CDR3 is 12 residues long. Just the 36-base CDR3 DNA is kept, in frame starting at base 1. Regarding this clone: Its cognate antigen has yet to be identified. Qualities for individual bases were not recorded, and no much larger clone is one base off.

In total, around 600 healthy bone marrow donors made up the cohort. At the time of sampling, all cohort members were nominally healthy, though unrecorded immune exposures were likely present. The donor tested CMV seronegative, placing the donor among the 300 to 450 seronegative members of the cohort. A peripheral blood sample was collected from each donor, and TCR beta sequencing was performed on peripheral blood mononuclear cells. The Qiagen DNeasy Blood Extraction Kit was used to extract genomic DNA from the blood cell samples. The clonotype originates from a male donor in good health and CMV-seronegative. Specimen: PBMCs. Here the chain combines TRBV2 and TRBJ1-5; matching of 5 bases hints at TRBD1 as the D gene. The CDR3 reads as follows: CASRGDLYPQHF. The nucleotide sequence reads TGTGCCAGCCGGGGGGATCTATACCCCCAGCATTTT.